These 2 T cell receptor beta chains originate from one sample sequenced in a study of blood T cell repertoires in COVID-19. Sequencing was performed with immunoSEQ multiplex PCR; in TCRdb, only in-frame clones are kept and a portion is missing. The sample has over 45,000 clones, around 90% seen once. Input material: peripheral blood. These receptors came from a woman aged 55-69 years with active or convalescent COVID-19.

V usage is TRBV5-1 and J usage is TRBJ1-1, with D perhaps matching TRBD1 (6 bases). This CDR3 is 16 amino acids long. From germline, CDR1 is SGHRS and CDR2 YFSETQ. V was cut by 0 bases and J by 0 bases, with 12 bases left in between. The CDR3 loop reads CASSLAQGFMNTEAFF. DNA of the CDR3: TGCGCCAGCAGCTTGGCACAGGGTTTCATGAACACTGAAGCTTTCTTT.

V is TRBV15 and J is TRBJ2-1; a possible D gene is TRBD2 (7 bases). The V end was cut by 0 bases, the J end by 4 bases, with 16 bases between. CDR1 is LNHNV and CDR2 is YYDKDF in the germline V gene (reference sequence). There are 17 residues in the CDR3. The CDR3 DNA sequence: TGTGCCACCAGCAGAGATCGGGGGCGGGAGATGTACAATGAGCAGTTCTTC. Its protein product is CATSRDRGREMYNEQFF.